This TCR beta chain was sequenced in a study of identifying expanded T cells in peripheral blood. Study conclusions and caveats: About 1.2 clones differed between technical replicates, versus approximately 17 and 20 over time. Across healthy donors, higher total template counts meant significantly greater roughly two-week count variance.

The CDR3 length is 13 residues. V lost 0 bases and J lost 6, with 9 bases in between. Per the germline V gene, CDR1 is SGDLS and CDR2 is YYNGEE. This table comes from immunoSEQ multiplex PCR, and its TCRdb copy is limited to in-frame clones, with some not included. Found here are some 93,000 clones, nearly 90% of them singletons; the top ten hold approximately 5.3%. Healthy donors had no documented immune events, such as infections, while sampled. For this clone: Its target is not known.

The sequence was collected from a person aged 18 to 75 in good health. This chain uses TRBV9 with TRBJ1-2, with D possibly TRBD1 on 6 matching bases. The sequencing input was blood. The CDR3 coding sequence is TGTGCCAGCAGCGTAGACAGGGAGGATGGCTACACCTTC. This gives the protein CASSVDREDGYTF.